Here is one T cell receptor (beta chain) with its context. Its antigen is undetermined. The entry originates in a study of early T cells in non-severe SARS-CoV-2 infection. Turning to the study itself: Chains were not paired, and sequencing was done on bulk RNA from unsorted whole blood. Findings of the study overall: The matching step, a VDJdb search, favored anti-spike CD8 responses and missed private and CD4 specificities.

Germline CDR1 reads MDHEN; CDR2 reads SYDVKM. V shed 4 bases and J shed 0 bases, with 7 bases lying between them. The CDR3 length is 13 residues. Unique molecular identifiers (one per individual cDNA molecule) were attached. A single record per CDR3 protein comes from TCRdb applying MiXCR to the 5' RACE reads. Found here are 100,000 or so distinct CDR3 sequences, less than 15% of them singletons; the top ten hold approximately 6%. The receptor was derived from an adult who was a healthcare worker with PCR-confirmed SARS-CoV-2 infection or an uninfected control (not recorded which). Sample: whole blood. The gene calls are TRBV28 and TRBJ2-7; D is uncertain. The CDR3 sequence: CASSSASSYEQYF. CDR3 nucleotide sequence: TGTGCCAGCAGTTCCGCGAGCTCCTACGAGCAGTACTTC.